Below, one TCR beta chain is given with its context. This sample is part of a study of glioma-infiltrating T cells. CDR1 is SGHRS, CDR2 YFSETQ, per germline. The V segment lost 4 bases and the J segment 2 bases; nucleotides outside the gene matches: 11. This CDR3 is built from 17 residues. TCR alpha and beta CDR3 regions were amplified from RNA using iRepertoire nested multiplex PCR. TCRdb called the multiplex PCR reads again in MiXCR, with one record for every CDR3 protein. The sample lists tens of thousands of distinct CDR3 sequences, around a quarter occurring once. This receptor was taken from a human donor with low-grade glioma or glioblastoma, undergoing nonglioma brain surgery, or in good health (not recorded which). The gene calls are TRBV5-1 and TRBJ2-5; 10 bases line up with TRBD2. Sequenced: glioma tissue, nonneoplastic brain tissue, or PBMCs (not recorded which). CDR3 DNA: TGCGCCAGCAGCGGACGGGGGACTAGCGCGTCACAAGAGACCCAGTACTTC. This translates into CASSGRGTSASQETQYF.